This T cell receptor beta chain was captured in a study of OX40 agonist ivuxolimab in advanced cancers. On the study more broadly: Six ivuxolimab dose levels, 0.01 to 10 mg/kg, were given intravenously every 2 weeks. Partial responses were recorded for three patients, including one with hepatocellular carcinoma and two with cutaneous melanoma. Anti-PD-1, anti-PD-L1 or anti-CTLA-4 therapy given earlier was allowed, and 40% had some.

Sequencing was performed with immunoSEQ multiplex PCR; in TCRdb, only in-frame clones are kept and a portion is missing. Altogether roughly 48,000 clones are present, around 90% being singletons, with the ten largest covering 45% to 55%. Patients who had autoimmune disease history or got systemic immunosuppression were left out. Trimming took 4 bases from V and 3 from J, leaving 4 bases between them. This CDR3 has 11 residues. The germline V gene has CDR1 SGHDN and CDR2 FVKESK. The J gene is TRBJ2-7, the V gene TRBV14; D ambiguous. The TCR originated in an adult with an advanced solid tumor such as melanoma, head and neck, liver or kidney cancer. The sample consisted of CD4+ or CD8+ T cells sorted from blood, taken in a trial of the OX40 agonist ivuxolimab. This CDR3 reads CASSRNYEQYF. CDR3 DNA: TGTGCCAGCAGCCGGAACTACGAGCAGTACTTC.